Presented here are 16 T cell receptor beta chains from one specimen sequenced in a study of blood T cell repertoires in COVID-19. Libraries were prepared by immunoSEQ multiplex PCR; TCRdb keeps only in-frame clonotypes and omits some of them. The repertoire holds 40,000 or so clones, with around 81% as singletons. What was sequenced was peripheral blood. These receptors all come from a man in his fifties or sixties with active COVID-19.

The count of this clone is one. The V and J genes are TRBV7-8 and TRBJ1-3, with unresolved D. Germline V gene data show CDR1 as SGHVS and CDR2 as FQNEAQ. Trimming removed 1 base at V and 7 bases at J, with 14 bases between. This CDR3 has 15 residues. CDR3 bases: TGTGCCAGCAGCTTAGACGGAGGCTTAGGGAACACCATATATTTT. As protein: CASSLDGGLGNTIYF.

This rearrangement joins TRBV3-1 (or the pseudogene TRBV3-2) to TRBJ1-5; D may be TRBD1 (5 bases). The CDR3 has 15 amino acids. V was trimmed by 0 bases and J by 6 bases, leaving 12 bases between them. Germline V gene sequence: CDR1 LGHDT, CDR2 YNNKEL (reference sequence). The CDR3 sequence is CASSQDSNGGQPQHF. CDR3 DNA: TGTGCCAGCAGCCAAGATAGCAACGGGGGTCAGCCCCAGCATTTT.

The chain combines TRBV3-1 (or the pseudogene TRBV3-2) with TRBJ1-1; D not resolved. Germline lookup yields CDR1 LGHDT and CDR2 YNNKEL (reference sequence). The CDR3 contains 12 residues. The V gene lost 6 bases and the J gene lost 7 bases, with 12 bases spanning the gap. CDR3 protein: CASSGGEREAFF. Written as DNA, the CDR3 is TGTGCCAGCAGTGGCGGGGAGCGTGAAGCTTTCTTT.

This chain's CDR3 is CASRLAGGLNIQYF. CDR3 bases: TGTGCCAGTCGACTAGCGGGGGGGCTGAACATTCAGTACTTC. The chain uses TRBV19 and TRBJ2-4; 14 bases agree with TRBD2. The CDR3 is 14 amino acids. Germline V gene sequence: CDR1 LNHDA, CDR2 SQIVND (reference sequence). J gave up 7 bases and V 8 bases, and 4 bases lay outside the gene matches.

The chain combines TRBV5-6 with TRBJ1-2; D not resolved. Trimming took 0 bases from V and 6 from J, leaving 6 bases between them. Germline V gene data show CDR1 as SGHDT and CDR2 as YYEEEE. This CDR3 comprises 12 residues. The CDR3 DNA follows: TGTGCCAGCAGCTTGGGGTCGGATGGCTACACCTTC. Amino acid sequence: CASSLGSDGYTF.

This rearrangement joins TRBV5-1 to TRBJ1-6; the match to TRBD1 covers 9 bases. This CDR3 spans 17 amino acids. Germline V gene lookup returns CDR1 SGHRS and CDR2 YFSETQ. V lost 4 bases to trimming and J lost 6 bases; unmatched junction nucleotides: 11. The CDR3 nucleotides are TGCGCCAGCAGCCTAACGACAGGGGGAAGCTTTAATTCACCCCTCCACTTT. This encodes CASSLTTGGSFNSPLHF. Filled out from reference TRBV5-1 and TRBJ1-6, the complete variable domain reads KAGVTQTPRYLIKTRGQQVTLSCSPISGHRSVSWYQQTPGQGLQFLFEYFSETQRNKGNFPGRFSGRQFSNSRSEMNVSTLELGDSALYLCASSLTTGGSFNSPLHFGNGTRLTVT.

The chain carries TRBV27 and TRBJ1-5, with 7 bases aligning to TRBD1. V was pared by 2 bases and J by 4 bases, with 2 bases of the junction left unmatched. The CDR3 is made up of 14 amino acids. Germline V lookup: CDR1 MNHEY, CDR2 SMNVEV (reference sequence). CDR3 DNA sequence: TGTGCCAGCAGTTTAGACAGGGCAAATCAGCCCCAGCATTTT. As protein: CASSLDRANQPQHF.

The chain recombines TRBV4-3 with TRBJ1-1, with D uncertain. The CDR3 totals 15 residues. The V end lost 0 bases, the J end lost 13 bases, and 21 bases lay between the germline ends. Germline values: CDR1 LGHNA, CDR2 YSLEER. For the CDR3, the DNA is TGCGCCAGCAGCCAAGATTGGGTACAGTCTCGACCAGGTTTCTTT. Translating gives CASSQDWVQSRPGFF.

This chain connects TRBV9 to TRBJ2-7; no clear D. Germline loops: CDR1 SGDLS, CDR2 YYNGEE. This CDR3 comprises 13 residues. Trimming left V 0 bases short and J 2 bases short, with 6 bases between. CDR3 sequence (DNA): TGTGCCAGCAGCGTAGGAGGCCCCTACGAGCAGTACTTC. Protein product: CASSVGGPYEQYF.

This chain links TRBV29-1 with TRBJ2-3; D perhaps matches TRBD2 (6 bases). Looked up from germline, CDR1 is SQVTM and CDR2 is ANQGSEA. The CDR3 length is 14 residues. Between the trimmed V and J ends, which lost 4 bases and 0 bases, there was a span of 11 bases. For the CDR3, the DNA is TGCAGCGTTGGTAGGGGACTCAGCACAGATACGCAGTATTTT. This sequence encodes CSVGRGLSTDTQYF.

Only a few counts were recorded for this clone. The rearrangement joins TRBV28 to TRBJ2-1; D uncertain. Germline values: CDR1 MDHEN, CDR2 SYDVKM. Trimming removed 8 bases from V and 2 bases from J, with 16 bases in between. This CDR3 contains 15 residues. CDR3 in amino acids: CASVSPAVAYNEQFF. CDR3 nucleotides: TGTGCCAGCGTTTCGCCTGCGGTAGCCTACAATGAGCAGTTCTTC.

The V gene is TRBV7-9, the J gene TRBJ1-3, with 10 bases matching TRBD1. CDR3 length equals 14 residues. After removal of 9 bases from V and 5 bases from J, the junction contained 7 bases not matched to a gene. Per germline, CDR1 SEHNR and CDR2 FQNEAQ (reference sequence). CDR3 protein: CASRQGADRNTIYF. Here the CDR3 DNA reads TGTGCCAGTAGACAGGGGGCGGACAGAAACACCATATATTTT. Supplemented by reference TRBV7-9 and TRBJ1-3, the full variable domain reads DTGVSQNPRHKITKRGQNVTFRCDPISEHNRLYWYRQTLGQGPEFLTYFQNEAQLEKSRLLSDRFSAERPKGSFSTLEIQRTEQGDSAMYLCASRQGADRNTIYFGEGSWLTVV.

This clone appeared a few times. The V call is TRBV4-3, the J call TRBJ1-5; 10 bases map to TRBD1. V trimming: 4 bases; J trimming: 5 bases; junction bases outside the gene matches: 2. The CDR3 is 14 amino acids. The germline V gene has CDR1 LGHNA and CDR2 YSLEER. CDR3 sequence reads: CASSLGQGDQPQHF. Written as DNA, the CDR3 is TGCGCCAGCAGCCTCGGACAGGGGGATCAGCCCCAGCATTTT.

V and J are TRBV2 and TRBJ2-5; 8 nucleotides match TRBD2. J gave up 2 bases and V 2 bases, and 10 bases lay outside the gene matches. This CDR3 contains 17 residues. Per germline, CDR1 SNHLY and CDR2 FYNNEI. The CDR3 here is CASSEIWSGGSQETQYF. The CDR3 DNA reads TGTGCCAGCAGTGAAATATGGAGCGGGGGCTCTCAAGAGACCCAGTACTTC.

This chain links TRBV19 with TRBJ1-2; D is unresolved. The CDR3 covers 13 residues. Trimming took off 9 bases at V and 9 bases at J, with 20 bases between the two ends. CDR1 and CDR2 from the germline V gene are LNHDA and SQIVND (reference sequence). The CDR3 coding sequence is TGTGCCAGCACCCCCACCGAGATCGCGAGCTACACCTTC. Protein product: CASTPTEIASYTF.

This clone occurred once. The V and J genes are TRBV11-3 and TRBJ2-7; 10 bases are shared with TRBD1. This CDR3 has 14 amino acids. Looked up from germline, CDR1 is SGHNT and CDR2 is YENEEA. J gave up 5 bases and V 3 bases, and 4 bases lay outside the gene matches. The CDR3, as DNA: TGTGCCAGCAGCTTGGGACAGGGGATCAACGAGCAGTACTTC. Translating gives CASSLGQGINEQYF.